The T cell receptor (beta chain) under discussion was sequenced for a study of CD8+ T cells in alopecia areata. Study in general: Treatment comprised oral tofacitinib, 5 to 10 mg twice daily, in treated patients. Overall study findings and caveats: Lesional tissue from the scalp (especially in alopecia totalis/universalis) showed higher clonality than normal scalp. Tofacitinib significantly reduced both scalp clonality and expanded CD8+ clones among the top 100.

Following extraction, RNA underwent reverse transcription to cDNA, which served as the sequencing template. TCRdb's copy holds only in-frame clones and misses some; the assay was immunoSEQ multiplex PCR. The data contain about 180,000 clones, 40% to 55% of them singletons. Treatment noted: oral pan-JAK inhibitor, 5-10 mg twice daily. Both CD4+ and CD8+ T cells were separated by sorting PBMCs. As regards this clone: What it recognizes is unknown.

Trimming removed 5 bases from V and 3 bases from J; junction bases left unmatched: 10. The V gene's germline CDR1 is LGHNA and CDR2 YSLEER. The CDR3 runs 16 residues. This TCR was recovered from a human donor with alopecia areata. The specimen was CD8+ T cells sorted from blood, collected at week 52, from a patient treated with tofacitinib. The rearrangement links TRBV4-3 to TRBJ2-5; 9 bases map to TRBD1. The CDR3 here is CASSKRRGQGEETQYF. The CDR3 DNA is TGCGCCAGCAGCAAGCGGCGGGGACAGGGAGAAGAGACCCAGTACTTC.